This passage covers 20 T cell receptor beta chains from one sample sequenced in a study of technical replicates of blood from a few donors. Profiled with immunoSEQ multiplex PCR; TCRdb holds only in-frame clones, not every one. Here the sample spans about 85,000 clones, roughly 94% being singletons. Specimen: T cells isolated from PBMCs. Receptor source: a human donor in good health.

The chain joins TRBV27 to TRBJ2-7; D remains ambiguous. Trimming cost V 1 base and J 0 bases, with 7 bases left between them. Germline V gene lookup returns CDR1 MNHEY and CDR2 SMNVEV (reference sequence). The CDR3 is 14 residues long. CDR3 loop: CASSLLGTSYEQYF. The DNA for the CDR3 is TGTGCCAGCAGTTTATTGGGCACCTCCTACGAGCAGTACTTC.

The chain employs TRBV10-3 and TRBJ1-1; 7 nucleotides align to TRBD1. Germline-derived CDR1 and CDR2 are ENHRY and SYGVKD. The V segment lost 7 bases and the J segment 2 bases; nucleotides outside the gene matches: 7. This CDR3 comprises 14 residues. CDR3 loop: CAITPTGPNTEAFF. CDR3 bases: TGTGCCATCACTCCGACAGGGCCTAACACTGAAGCTTTCTTT.

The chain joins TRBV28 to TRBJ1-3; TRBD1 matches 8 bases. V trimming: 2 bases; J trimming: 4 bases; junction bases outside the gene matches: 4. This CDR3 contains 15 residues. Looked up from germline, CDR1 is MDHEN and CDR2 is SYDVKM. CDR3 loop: CASSLQGASGNTIYF. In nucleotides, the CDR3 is TGTGCCAGCAGTTTACAGGGGGCGAGCGGAAACACCATATATTTT. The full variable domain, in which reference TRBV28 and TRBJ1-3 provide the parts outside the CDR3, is DVKVTQSSRYLVKRTGEKVFLECVQDMDHENMFWYRQDPGLGLRLIYFSYDVKMKEKGDIPEGYSVSREKKERFSLILESASTNQTSMYLCASSLQGASGNTIYFGEGSWLTVV.

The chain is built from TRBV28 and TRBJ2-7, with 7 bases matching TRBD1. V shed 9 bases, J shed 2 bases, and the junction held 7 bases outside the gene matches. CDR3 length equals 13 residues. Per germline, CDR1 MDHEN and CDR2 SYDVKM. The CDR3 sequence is CASLRDSPYEQYF. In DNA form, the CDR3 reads TGTGCCAGTCTTAGGGACAGCCCCTACGAGCAGTACTTC. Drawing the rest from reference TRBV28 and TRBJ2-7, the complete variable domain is DVKVTQSSRYLVKRTGEKVFLECVQDMDHENMFWYRQDPGLGLRLIYFSYDVKMKEKGDIPEGYSVSREKKERFSLILESASTNQTSMYLCASLRDSPYEQYFGPGTRLTVT.

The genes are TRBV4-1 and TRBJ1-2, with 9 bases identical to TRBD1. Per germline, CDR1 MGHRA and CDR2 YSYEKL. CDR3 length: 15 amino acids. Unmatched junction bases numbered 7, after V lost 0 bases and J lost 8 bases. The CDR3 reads CASSQDRGTGTGYTF. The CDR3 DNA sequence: TGCGCCAGCAGCCAAGATAGGGGGACAGGGACCGGCTACACCTTC.

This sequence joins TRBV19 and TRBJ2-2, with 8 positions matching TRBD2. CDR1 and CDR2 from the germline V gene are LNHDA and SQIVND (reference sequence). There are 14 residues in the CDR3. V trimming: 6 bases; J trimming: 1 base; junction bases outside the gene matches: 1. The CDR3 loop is CASRLAGNTGELFF. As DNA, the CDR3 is TGTGCCAGTAGGCTAGCGGGGAACACCGGGGAGCTGTTTTTT.

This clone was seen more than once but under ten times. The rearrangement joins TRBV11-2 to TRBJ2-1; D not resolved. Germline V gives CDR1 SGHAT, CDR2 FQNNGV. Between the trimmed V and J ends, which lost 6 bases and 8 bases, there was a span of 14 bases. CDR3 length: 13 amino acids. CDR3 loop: CASSYSVVDEQFF. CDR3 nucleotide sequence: TGTGCCAGCAGTTATTCGGTCGTGGATGAGCAGTTCTTC.

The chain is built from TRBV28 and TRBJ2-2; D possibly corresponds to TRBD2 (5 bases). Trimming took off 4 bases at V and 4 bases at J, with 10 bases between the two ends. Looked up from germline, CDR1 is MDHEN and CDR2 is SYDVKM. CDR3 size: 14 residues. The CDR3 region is CASSSPGSTGELFF. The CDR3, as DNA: TGTGCCAGCAGTTCACCGGGGAGCACCGGGGAGCTGTTTTTT. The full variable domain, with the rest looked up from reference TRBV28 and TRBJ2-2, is DVKVTQSSRYLVKRTGEKVFLECVQDMDHENMFWYRQDPGLGLRLIYFSYDVKMKEKGDIPEGYSVSREKKERFSLILESASTNQTSMYLCASSSPGSTGELFFGEGSRLTVL.

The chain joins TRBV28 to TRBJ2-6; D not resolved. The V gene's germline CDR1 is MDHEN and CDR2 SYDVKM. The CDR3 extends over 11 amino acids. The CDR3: CVSSGANVLTF. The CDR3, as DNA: TGTGTTTCATCTGGGGCCAACGTCCTGACTTTC.

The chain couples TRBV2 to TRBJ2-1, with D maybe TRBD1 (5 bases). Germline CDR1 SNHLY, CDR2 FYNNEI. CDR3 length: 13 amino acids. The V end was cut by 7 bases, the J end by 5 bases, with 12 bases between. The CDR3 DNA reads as TGTGCCAGCAAAAGGGGCCCTAACAATGAGCAGTTCTTC. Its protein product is CASKRGPNNEQFF.

CDR3 sequence reads: CASSHRTGSNTGELFF. The CDR3 DNA follows: TGTGCCAGCAGCCATAGGACAGGGTCGAACACCGGGGAGCTGTTTTTT. The chain carries TRBV7-9 and TRBJ2-2, with 8 nucleotides matching TRBD1. Germline loops: CDR1 SEHNR, CDR2 FQNEAQ (reference sequence). V gave up 5 bases and J gave up 0 bases; unmatched junction bases: 5. The CDR3 contains 16 residues.

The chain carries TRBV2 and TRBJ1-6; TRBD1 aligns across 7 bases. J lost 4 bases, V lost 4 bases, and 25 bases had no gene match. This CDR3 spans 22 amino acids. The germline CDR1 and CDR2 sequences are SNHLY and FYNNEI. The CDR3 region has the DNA TGTGCCAGCAGTGCAGGGGGTATGCGGGGTTGGGGCGTCCAGTCTTATAATTCACCCCTCCACTTT. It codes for CASSAGGMRGWGVQSYNSPLHF.

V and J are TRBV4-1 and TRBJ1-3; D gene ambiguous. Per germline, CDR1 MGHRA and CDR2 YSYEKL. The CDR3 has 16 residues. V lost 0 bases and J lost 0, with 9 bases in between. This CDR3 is CASSQELPSSGNTIYF. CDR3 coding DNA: TGCGCCAGCAGCCAAGAACTGCCTAGCTCTGGAAACACCATATATTTT.

CDR3: CSAPRTDGYTF. The CDR3 DNA follows: TGCAGTGCTCCCCGGACAGATGGCTACACCTTC. The chain uses TRBV20-1 and TRBJ1-2, with TRBD1 as a possible D gene (6 bases). From germline, CDR1 is DFQATT and CDR2 SNEGSKA (reference sequence). This CDR3 is built from 11 residues. V lost 5 bases to trimming and J lost 6 bases, with 10 bases between them.

This CDR3 is CATGSGGSLEQYF. CDR3 nucleotides: TGTGCCACCGGTTCAGGGGGCTCTCTCGAGCAGTACTTC. The rearrangement uses TRBV15 and TRBJ2-7, with 8 bases that match TRBD1. Per germline, CDR1 LNHNV and CDR2 YYDKDF (reference sequence). The CDR3 totals 13 residues. Unmatched junction bases numbered 9, after V lost 8 bases and J lost 6 bases.

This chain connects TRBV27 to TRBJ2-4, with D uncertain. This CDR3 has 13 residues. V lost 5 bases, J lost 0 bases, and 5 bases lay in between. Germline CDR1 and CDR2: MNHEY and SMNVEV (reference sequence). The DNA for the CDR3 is TGTGCCAGCAGTCGGTTAGCCAAAAACATTCAGTACTTC. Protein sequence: CASSRLAKNIQYF.

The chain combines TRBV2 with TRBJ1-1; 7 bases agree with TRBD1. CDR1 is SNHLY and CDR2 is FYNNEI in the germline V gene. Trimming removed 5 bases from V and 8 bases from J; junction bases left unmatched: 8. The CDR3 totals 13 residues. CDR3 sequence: CASSQGTVKEAFF. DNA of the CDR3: TGTGCCAGCAGTCAAGGGACAGTAAAAGAAGCTTTCTTT.

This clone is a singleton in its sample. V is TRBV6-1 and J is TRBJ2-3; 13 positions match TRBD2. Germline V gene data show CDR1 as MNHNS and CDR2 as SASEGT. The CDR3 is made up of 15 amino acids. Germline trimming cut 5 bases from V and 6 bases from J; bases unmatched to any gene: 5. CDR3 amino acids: CASSLLAGGPDTQYF. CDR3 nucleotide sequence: TGTGCCAGCAGTTTACTAGCGGGGGGGCCGGATACGCAGTATTTT.

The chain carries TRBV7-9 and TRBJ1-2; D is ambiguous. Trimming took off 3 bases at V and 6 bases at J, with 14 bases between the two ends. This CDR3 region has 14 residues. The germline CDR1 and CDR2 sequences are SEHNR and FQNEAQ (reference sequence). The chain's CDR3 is CASSFGVSGNGYTF. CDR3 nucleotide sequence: TGTGCCAGCAGCTTCGGGGTGTCGGGGAATGGCTACACCTTC.

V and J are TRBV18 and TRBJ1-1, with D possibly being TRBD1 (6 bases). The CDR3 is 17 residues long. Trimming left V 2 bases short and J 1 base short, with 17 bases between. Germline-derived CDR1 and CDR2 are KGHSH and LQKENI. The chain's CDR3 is CASSPTFLGQTNTEAFF. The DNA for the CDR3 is TGTGCCAGCTCACCAACGTTTCTCGGACAGACGAACACTGAAGCTTTCTTT.